Each of the 31 T cell receptor beta chains below was sequenced from the same sample in a study of identical twins. TCRdb recomputed calls from the 5' RACE reads with MiXCR, one row per CDR3 protein. The table includes about 190,000 distinct CDR3 sequences, 15% to 20% detected once. The sample was also reused in another study, on T cells expressing NK-cell markers.

The sample consisted of CD8+ T cells sorted from blood. These receptors all come from a woman aged 18-35 years in good health.

This clonotype came up a few times. The genes are TRBV3-1 and TRBJ2-1; D unclear. Per germline, CDR1 LGHDT and CDR2 YNNKEL (reference sequence). This CDR3 region has 15 residues. The ends were cut back, 4 bases at V and 0 bases at J, with 10 bases in the middle. CDR3 coding DNA: TGTGCCAGCAGCCCATTCAGGAGCTCCTACAATGAGCAGTTCTTC. Translated: CASSPFRSSYNEQFF.

This chain links TRBV7-9 with TRBJ1-5; weak D call: TRBD1 (6 bases). Germline V gene lookup returns CDR1 SEHNR and CDR2 FQNEAQ (reference sequence). The CDR3 sequence is 15 residues long. Trimming removed 5 bases at V and 6 bases at J, with 17 bases between. DNA of the CDR3: TGTGCCAGCAGCCCTCAGGGGCACCCGGGTCAGCCCCAGCATTTT. Protein product: CASSPQGHPGQPQHF.

The gene calls are TRBV20-1 and TRBJ2-1; 11 bases map to TRBD2. The CDR3 length is 14 residues. Germline CDR1 and CDR2: DFQATT and SNEGSKA (reference sequence). The V and J ends lost 4 bases and 7 bases, in that order; junction bases with no gene match: 6. DNA for the CDR3: TGCAGTGCTATAGCGGGAGGGCCTTGGAATGAGCAGTTCTTC. This translates into CSAIAGGPWNEQFF.

The J gene is TRBJ2-7, the V gene TRBV11-2; unclear D gene. Trimming removed 2 bases at V and 1 base at J, with 9 bases between. CDR1 is SGHAT and CDR2 is FQNNGV in the germline V gene. The CDR3 runs 14 residues. The CDR3 DNA follows: TGTGCCAGCAGCTTATGGTCGACTTCCTACGAGCAGTACTTC. Amino acid sequence: CASSLWSTSYEQYF.

In its sample, this clonotype was seen a few times. The rearrangement joins TRBV4-1 to TRBJ2-7, with TRBD2 matching 8 bases. The CDR3 runs to 14 residues. V shed 3 bases and J 3 bases; nucleotides not matched to a gene: 4. Per the germline V gene, CDR1 is MGHRA and CDR2 is YSYEKL. The CDR3 coding sequence is TGCGCCAGCAGCCACCAGGGACTAGGCTACGAGCAGTACTTC. It translates to CASSHQGLGYEQYF.

This clonotype was detected only a few times. V is TRBV7-9 and J is TRBJ1-2; 9 bases match TRBD1. There are 16 residues in the CDR3. The J segment lost 4 bases and the V segment lost 4 bases, leaving 10 bases of the junction unmatched. Looked up from germline, CDR1 is SEHNR and CDR2 is FQNEAQ (reference sequence). CDR3 residues: CASSSPVGQGSYGYTF. The CDR3 nucleotides are TGTGCCAGCAGCTCACCCGTGGGACAGGGCAGCTATGGCTACACCTTC.

This clonotype was seen more than once but under ten times. The chain recombines TRBV6-2 or TRBV6-3 with TRBJ2-3, with 8 nucleotides matching TRBD2. CDR3 length: 16 amino acids. V was clipped by 0 bases and J by 2 bases; unmatched bases: 4. CDR1 and CDR2 (germline): MNHEY, SVGEGT. The CDR3 sequence is CASSYSRREATDTQYF. For the CDR3, the DNA is TGTGCCAGCAGTTACTCAAGGCGGGAGGCCACAGATACGCAGTATTTT.

The genes are TRBV4-1 and TRBJ2-7, with 7 nucleotides matching TRBD2. The CDR3 sequence is 16 residues long. Germline V CDR1 and CDR2: MGHRA, YSYEKL. The junction had 14 bases not matched to a gene; V was cut back by 4 bases and J by 5 bases. In DNA form, the CDR3 reads TGCGCCAGCAGCCCCGGGGGAATAGCGGGTGAGGACGAGCAGTACTTC. Its translation: CASSPGGIAGEDEQYF.

The V gene is TRBV6-1, the J gene TRBJ2-1; possibly TRBD2 for D (7 bases). Germline V gene data show CDR1 as MNHNS and CDR2 as SASEGT. V was pared by 6 bases and J by 5 bases, with 14 bases between. The CDR3 is made up of 14 amino acids. The CDR3 is CASSHRGADNEQFF. CDR3 bases: TGTGCCAGCAGCCACCGGGGGGCGGACAATGAGCAGTTCTTC.

This clonotype was counted only a few times. The rearrangement links TRBV7-3 to TRBJ2-2; possibly TRBD2 for D (6 bases). Germline V gene sequence: CDR1 SGHTA, CDR2 FQGTGA. V was shortened by 2 bases and J by 4 bases, with 8 bases between the two germline ends. The CDR3 loop spans 14 amino acids. The CDR3 reads CASSLGGITGELFF. DNA for the CDR3: TGTGCCAGCAGCTTAGGAGGGATCACCGGGGAGCTGTTTTTT.

This clonotype came up a few times. The rearrangement joins TRBV6-1 to TRBJ2-1, with D uncertain. CDR1 is MNHNS, CDR2 SASEGT, per germline. The ends were cut back, 8 bases at V and 2 bases at J, with 16 bases in the middle. The CDR3 runs 15 residues. The CDR3 DNA reads as TGTGCCAGCCGACTCAGCGAGCCAACCTACAATGAGCAGTTCTTC. This gives the protein CASRLSEPTYNEQFF.

The chain is built from TRBV6-5 and TRBJ2-1; a possible D gene is TRBD2 (6 bases). The germline V gene encodes CDR1 MNHEY and CDR2 SVGAGI. This CDR3 is built from 15 residues. Trimming shortened V by 7 bases and J by 0 bases, and 13 bases separated the two germline ends. The DNA of the CDR3 is TGTGCCAGCACTTGGATGGGGGGCTCCTACAATGAGCAGTTCTTC. Amino acids: CASTWMGGSYNEQFF.

The gene calls are TRBV12-3 or TRBV12-4 and TRBJ2-3; 8 bases fit TRBD2. V lost 6 bases and J lost 4; bases outside the gene matches: 15. This CDR3 has 17 amino acids. CDR3 protein: CASSELSISGESDTQYF. The CDR3 coding sequence is TGTGCCAGCAGCGAACTGTCTATTAGCGGGGAGTCAGATACGCAGTATTTT.

This clonotype occurred many times. V is TRBV29-1 and J is TRBJ1-1; a weak D match, TRBD1 (5 bases). V lost 2 bases and J lost 5, with 9 bases in between. The germline CDR1 and CDR2 sequences are SQVTM and ANQGSEA. This CDR3 has 12 amino acids. The CDR3 coding sequence is TGCAGCGTTGAAATCGGGGGGACTGAAGCTTTCTTT. Encoded protein: CSVEIGGTEAFF.

This clonotype was detected many times. The chain joins TRBV12-3 or TRBV12-4 to TRBJ2-7; D is perhaps TRBD1 (5 bases). The germline V and J ends were trimmed by 2 bases and 3 bases, with 5 bases remaining between them. This CDR3 is built from 12 residues. The CDR3 region is CASSLTGYEQYF. CDR3 coding DNA: TGTGCCAGCAGTTTAACAGGCTACGAGCAGTACTTC.

V usage is TRBV7-9 and J usage is TRBJ2-3, with TRBD1 matching 7 bases. CDR3 length: 14 residues. The V and J ends lost 5 bases and 4 bases, in that order; junction bases with no gene match: 6. CDR1 SEHNR and CDR2 FQNEAQ come from the germline V gene (reference sequence). CDR3 amino acids: CASSKEGAADTQYF. CDR3 bases: TGTGCCAGCAGCAAAGAGGGGGCAGCAGATACGCAGTATTTT.

The rearrangement links TRBV7-9 to TRBJ2-5; weak D call: TRBD2 (6 bases). This CDR3 contains 13 residues. CDR1 and CDR2 from the germline V gene are SEHNR and FQNEAQ (reference sequence). V was pared by 5 bases and J by 8 bases, with 15 bases between. The CDR3 loop reads CASSPGVTSTQYF. The CDR3 region has the DNA TGTGCCAGCAGCCCCGGGGTGACTAGTACCCAGTACTTC.

This clonotype was detected only a few times. The chain links TRBV9 to TRBJ2-2, with D perhaps being TRBD1 or TRBD2 (5 bases each). Germline V gives CDR1 SGDLS, CDR2 YYNGEE. V lost 0 bases and J lost 3, with 9 bases in between. The CDR3 length is 15 residues. In DNA form, the CDR3 reads TGTGCCAGCAGCGTAGTCGAGGGGTACACCGGGGAGCTGTTTTTT. Its protein product is CASSVVEGYTGELFF.

Only a few counts were recorded for this clonotype. V and J are TRBV7-3 and TRBJ2-3; 8 nucleotides line up with TRBD2. This CDR3 has 15 amino acids. Germline CDR1 and CDR2: SGHTA and FQGTGA. The V and J ends lost 5 bases and 1 base, in that order; junction bases with no gene match: 5. CDR3 coding DNA: TGTGCCAGCAGCAGGACTAGCCGGGGCACAGATACGCAGTATTTT. This encodes CASSRTSRGTDTQYF.

This clonotype was seen more than once but under ten times. The chain uses TRBV7-8 and TRBJ2-7; 7 bases line up with TRBD1. Germline CDR1 reads SGHVS; CDR2 reads FQNEAQ. Trimming at V came to 8 bases and at J to 6 bases, leaving 10 bases not matched to a gene. CDR3 length: 13 residues. CDR3 DNA sequence: TGTGCCAGCTGCCCGACAGGGATTGTCGAGCAGTACTTC. Translated, it gives CASCPTGIVEQYF.

The rearrangement links TRBV6-2 or TRBV6-3 to TRBJ2-5; 7 nucleotides match TRBD1. Germline V gene sequence: CDR1 MNHEY, CDR2 SVGEGT. The CDR3 consists of 14 residues. V shed 2 bases, J shed 3 bases, and the junction held 3 bases outside the gene matches. The CDR3 reads CASSYRDREETQYF. In DNA, the CDR3 is TGTGCCAGCAGTTACCGGGACAGAGAAGAGACCCAGTACTTC.

This clonotype was observed a handful of times. The gene calls are TRBV6-5 and TRBJ2-2; D is ambiguous. This CDR3 is built from 12 residues. Germline-derived CDR1 and CDR2 are MNHEY and SVGAGI. The germline V and J ends were trimmed by 5 bases and 3 bases, with 4 bases remaining between them. CDR3 nucleotides: TGTGCCAGCAGTCGAGACACCGGGGAGCTGTTTTTT. The encoded protein is CASSRDTGELFF.

This clonotype was seen a handful of times. The rearrangement uses TRBV6-5 and TRBJ1-6; D is unresolved. There are 12 residues in the CDR3. With 7 bases removed from V and 9 bases from J, the gap between germline ends came to 10 bases. Germline lookup yields CDR1 MNHEY and CDR2 SVGAGI. The chain's CDR3 is CASTNGRSPLHF. CDR3 DNA: TGTGCCAGCACCAATGGTCGTTCACCCCTCCACTTT.

The V gene is TRBV24-1, the J gene TRBJ2-1; D is unclear. Trimming pared 5 bases from V and 7 bases from J, leaving 5 bases between. CDR1 and CDR2 (germline): KGHDR, SFDVKD. The CDR3 length is 11 residues. CDR3 residues: CATSGGNEQFF. In nucleotides, the CDR3 is TGTGCCACCAGTGGCGGTAATGAGCAGTTCTTC.

As regards this clonotype: Possible read error: a much larger clone is one base away. This chain links TRBV9 with TRBJ2-3, with a possible D match to TRBD2 (6 bases). The CDR3 consists of 14 residues. The V gene's germline CDR1 is SGDLS and CDR2 YYNGEE. V was cut by 0 bases and J by 2 bases, with 7 bases left in between. This chain's CDR3 is CASSVGGVTDTQYF. The DNA of the CDR3 is TGTGCCAGCAGCGTAGGGGGGGTCACAGATACGCAGTATTTT.

This clonotype was picked up many times. CDR3 protein: CASSLTPWEQFF. DNA of the CDR3: TGTGCCAGCAGTTTAACCCCCTGGGAGCAGTTCTTC. V usage is TRBV12-3 or TRBV12-4 and J usage is TRBJ2-1, with D unresolved. Trimming left V 2 bases short and J 10 bases short, with 9 bases between. This CDR3 is 12 amino acids long.

There are a few counts of this clonotype. This chain uses TRBV4-1 with TRBJ2-6; TRBD1 agrees at 8 bases. Germline trimming cut 2 bases from V and 0 bases from J; bases unmatched to any gene: 6. This CDR3 is built from 18 residues. The germline V gene encodes CDR1 MGHRA and CDR2 YSYEKL. DNA for the CDR3: TGCGCCAGCAGCCAACTTAGGACAGGGCGCTCTGGGGCCAACGTCCTGACTTTC. It translates to CASSQLRTGRSGANVLTF.

In this sample, this clonotype turned up a few times. This chain joins TRBV10-2 and TRBJ1-6; TRBD1 is a possible D gene (5 bases). Deletions cut 7 bases from V and 8 bases from J, with 12 bases between. Germline CDR1 reads WSHSY; CDR2 reads SAAADI. This CDR3 comprises 13 residues. The CDR3: CASMGGGDSPLHF. CDR3 nucleotide sequence: TGCGCCAGCATGGGGGGAGGAGATTCACCCCTCCACTTT.

J is TRBJ2-1 and V is TRBV4-1, with 10 bases aligning to TRBD1. Unmatched junction bases numbered 5, after V lost 6 bases and J lost 9 bases. Germline V gene lookup returns CDR1 MGHRA and CDR2 YSYEKL. The CDR3 is 13 residues long. This CDR3 reads CASRTRQGAEQFF. The CDR3 DNA is TGCGCCAGCAGGACACGACAGGGGGCTGAGCAGTTCTTC.

This chain connects TRBV4-1 to TRBJ2-1, with D possibly being TRBD2 (5 bases). Germline loops: CDR1 MGHRA, CDR2 YSYEKL. V shed 1 base and J shed 10 bases, with 11 bases lying between them. The CDR3 totals 13 residues. The CDR3 region has the DNA TGCGCCAGCAGCCAAGCTCTTTCTAGCGAGCAGTTCTTC. Protein product: CASSQALSSEQFF.

This clonotype appeared many times. This chain uses TRBV20-1 with TRBJ1-6, with D perhaps matching TRBD1 (5 bases). CDR3 size: 14 residues. Deletions cut 4 bases from V and 8 bases from J, with 15 bases between. Germline CDR1 and CDR2: DFQATT and SNEGSKA (reference sequence). The CDR3 DNA is TGCAGTGCTACCCCCGGGACGGACTATTCACCCCTCCACTTT. It is translated as CSATPGTDYSPLHF.